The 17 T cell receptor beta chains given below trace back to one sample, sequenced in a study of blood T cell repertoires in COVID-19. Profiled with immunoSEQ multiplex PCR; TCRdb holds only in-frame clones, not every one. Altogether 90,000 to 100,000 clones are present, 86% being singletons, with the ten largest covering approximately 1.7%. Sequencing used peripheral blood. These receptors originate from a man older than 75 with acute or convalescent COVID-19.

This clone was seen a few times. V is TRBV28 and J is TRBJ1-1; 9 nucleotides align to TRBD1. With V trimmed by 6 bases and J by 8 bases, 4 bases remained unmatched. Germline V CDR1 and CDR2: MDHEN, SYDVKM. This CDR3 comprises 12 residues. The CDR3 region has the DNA TGTGCCAGCAGGCCCGGGACAGGGGAAGCTTTCTTT. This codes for CASRPGTGEAFF.

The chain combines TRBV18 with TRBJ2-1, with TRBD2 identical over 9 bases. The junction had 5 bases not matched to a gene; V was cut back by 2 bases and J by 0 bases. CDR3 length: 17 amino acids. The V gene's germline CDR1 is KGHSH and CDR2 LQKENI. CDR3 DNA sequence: TGTGCCAGCTCACCAGGGACTAGCAGACCCTCCTACAATGAGCAGTTCTTC. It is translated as CASSPGTSRPSYNEQFF.

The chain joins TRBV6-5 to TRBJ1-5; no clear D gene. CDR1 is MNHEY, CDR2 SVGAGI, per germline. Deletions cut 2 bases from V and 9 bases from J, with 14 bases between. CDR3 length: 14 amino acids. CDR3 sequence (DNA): TGTGCCAGCAGTTACGAACCGCGCCGGGGGCCCCAGCATTTT. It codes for CASSYEPRRGPQHF.

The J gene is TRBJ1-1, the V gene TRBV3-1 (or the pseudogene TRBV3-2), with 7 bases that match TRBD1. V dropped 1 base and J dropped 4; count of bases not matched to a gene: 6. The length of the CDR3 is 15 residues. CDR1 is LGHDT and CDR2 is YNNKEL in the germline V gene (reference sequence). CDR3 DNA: TGTGCCAGCAGCCAAGGGACAGGCGCTACCACTGAAGCTTTCTTT. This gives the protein CASSQGTGATTEAFF.

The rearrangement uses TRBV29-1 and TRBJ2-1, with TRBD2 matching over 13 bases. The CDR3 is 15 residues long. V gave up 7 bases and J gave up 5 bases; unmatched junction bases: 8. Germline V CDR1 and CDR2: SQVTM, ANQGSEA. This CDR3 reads CSAGGLAGLDNEQFF. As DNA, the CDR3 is TGCAGCGCAGGGGGACTAGCGGGATTGGACAATGAGCAGTTCTTC.

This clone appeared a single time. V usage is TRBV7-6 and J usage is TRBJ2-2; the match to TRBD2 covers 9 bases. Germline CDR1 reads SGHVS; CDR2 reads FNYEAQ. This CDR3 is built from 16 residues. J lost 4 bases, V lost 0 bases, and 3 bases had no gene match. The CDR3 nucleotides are TGTGCCAGCAGCTTAGCGGGACTAGCTAGCACCGGGGAGCTGTTTTTT. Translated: CASSLAGLASTGELFF.

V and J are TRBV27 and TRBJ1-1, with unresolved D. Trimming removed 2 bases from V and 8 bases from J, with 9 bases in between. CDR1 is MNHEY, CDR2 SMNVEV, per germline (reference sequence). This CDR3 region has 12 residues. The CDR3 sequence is CASSLPGGEAFF. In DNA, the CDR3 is TGTGCCAGCAGTTTACCGGGCGGGGAAGCTTTCTTT.

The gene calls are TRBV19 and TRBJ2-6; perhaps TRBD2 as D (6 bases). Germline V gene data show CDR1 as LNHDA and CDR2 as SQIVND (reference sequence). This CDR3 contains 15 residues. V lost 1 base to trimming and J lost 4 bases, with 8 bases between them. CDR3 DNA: TGTGCCAGTAGTATAGGGGGGGACGGGGCCAACGTCCTGACTTTC. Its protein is CASSIGGDGANVLTF. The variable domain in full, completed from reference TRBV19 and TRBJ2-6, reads DGGITQSPKYLFRKEGQNVTLSCEQNLNHDAMYWYRQDPGQGLRLIYYSQIVNDFQKGDIAEGYSVSREKKESFPLTVTSAQKNPTAFYLCASSIGGDGANVLTFGAGSRLTVL.

The CDR3 is CAISASGRGSNEQYF. The CDR3 DNA is TGTGCCATCAGCGCCAGCGGGAGGGGGTCTAACGAGCAGTACTTC. The chain is built from TRBV10-3 and TRBJ2-7, with 10 bases identical to TRBD2. This CDR3 has 15 residues. Germline V lookup: CDR1 ENHRY, CDR2 SYGVKD. Trimming cost V 6 bases and J 5 bases; bases outside gene matches: 10.

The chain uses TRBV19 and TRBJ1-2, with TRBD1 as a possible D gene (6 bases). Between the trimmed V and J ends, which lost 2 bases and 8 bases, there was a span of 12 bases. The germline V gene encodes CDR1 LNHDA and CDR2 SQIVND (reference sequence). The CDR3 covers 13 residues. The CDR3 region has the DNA TGTGCCAGTAGTATAACAGGGTCGGCGGGCTACACCTTC. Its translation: CASSITGSAGYTF.

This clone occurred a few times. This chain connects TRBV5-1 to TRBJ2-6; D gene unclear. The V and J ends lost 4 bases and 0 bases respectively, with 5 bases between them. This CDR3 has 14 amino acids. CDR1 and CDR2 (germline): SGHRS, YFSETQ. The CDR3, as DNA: TGCGCCAGCAGCCCTATCTCTGGGGCCAACGTCCTGACTTTC. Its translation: CASSPISGANVLTF.

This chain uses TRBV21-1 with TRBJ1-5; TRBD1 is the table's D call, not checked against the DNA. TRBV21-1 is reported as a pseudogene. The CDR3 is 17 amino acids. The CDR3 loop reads CASSLRDRGRSNQPQHF. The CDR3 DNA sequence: TGTGCCAGCAGCCTCCGGGACAGGGGAAGGAGCAATCAGCCCCAGCATTTT.

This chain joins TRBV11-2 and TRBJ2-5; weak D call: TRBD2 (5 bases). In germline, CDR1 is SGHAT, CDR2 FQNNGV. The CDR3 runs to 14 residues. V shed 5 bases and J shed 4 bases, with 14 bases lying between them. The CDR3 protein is CASSPGDSVETQYF. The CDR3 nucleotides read TGTGCCAGCAGCCCCGGGGATAGCGTAGAGACCCAGTACTTC.

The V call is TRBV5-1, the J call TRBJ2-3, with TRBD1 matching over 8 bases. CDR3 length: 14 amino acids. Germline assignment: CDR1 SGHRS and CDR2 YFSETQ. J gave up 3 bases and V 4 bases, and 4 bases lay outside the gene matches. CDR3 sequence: CASSTQGGTDTQYF. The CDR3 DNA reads TGCGCCAGCAGCACACAGGGGGGTACAGATACGCAGTATTTT.

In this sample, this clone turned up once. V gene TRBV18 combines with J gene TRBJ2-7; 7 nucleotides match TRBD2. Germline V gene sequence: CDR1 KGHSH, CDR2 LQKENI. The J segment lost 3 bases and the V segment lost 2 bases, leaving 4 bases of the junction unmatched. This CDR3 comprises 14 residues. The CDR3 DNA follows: TGTGCCAGCTCACCAACGGGGAGGGACTACGAGCAGTACTTC. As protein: CASSPTGRDYEQYF. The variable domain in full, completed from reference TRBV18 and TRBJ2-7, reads NAGVMQNPRHLVRRRGQEARLRCSPMKGHSHVYWYRQLPEEGLKFMVYLQKENIIDESGMPKERFSAEFPKEGPSILRIQQVVRGDSAAYFCASSPTGRDYEQYFGPGTRLTVT.

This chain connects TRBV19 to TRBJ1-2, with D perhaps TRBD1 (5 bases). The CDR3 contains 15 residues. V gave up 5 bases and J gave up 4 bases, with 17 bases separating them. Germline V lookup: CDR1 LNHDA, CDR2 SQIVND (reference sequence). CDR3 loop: CASSLRQLASYGYTF. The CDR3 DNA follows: TGTGCCAGTAGTCTCAGACAGCTCGCCTCCTATGGCTACACCTTC.

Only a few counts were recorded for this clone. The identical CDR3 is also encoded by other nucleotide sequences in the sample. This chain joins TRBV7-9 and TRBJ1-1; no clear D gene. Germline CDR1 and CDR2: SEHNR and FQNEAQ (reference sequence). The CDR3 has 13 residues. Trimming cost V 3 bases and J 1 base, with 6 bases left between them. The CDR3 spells CASSFGGNTEAFF. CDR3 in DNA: TGTGCCAGCAGCTTTGGCGGGAACACTGAAGCTTTCTTT.